The source of this T cell receptor (beta chain) is a study of B cell selection in AIRE deficiency. Conventional CD4 T cells were sorted as CD4+CD127+ cells. Sequencing used immunoSEQ multiplex PCR; TCRdb keeps in-frame clones, though not all of them. The sample shows over 20,000 clones, 97% of them seen only once. Concerning this clone itself: The target antigen is unknown.

Study-level points and caveats: Patient Tconv and Treg cells showed healthy-like TCRBV usage, CDR3 length, diversity. About 30.6% of healthy-shared Treg sequences were found among patient Tconv cells.

The CDR3 length is 15 residues. Germline-derived CDR1 and CDR2 are SGDLS and YYNGEE. Trimming shortened V by 4 bases and J by 5 bases, and 18 bases separated the two germline ends. The chain couples TRBV9 to TRBJ2-5, with a possible D match to TRBD1 (6 bases). Sequences were obtained from conventional CD4+ T cells sorted from PBMCs. The clonotype comes from a human donor with AIRE deficiency. CDR3 sequence: CASSPSGQLSETQYF. The CDR3, as DNA: TGTGCCAGCAGCCCCAGTGGACAGCTATCCGAGACCCAGTACTTC.